This T cell receptor (beta chain) derives from a study of response to subunit inactivated influenza vaccine. As concerns this clonotype: Its antigen remains unidentified.

The study, taken as a whole, reports: The authors offered the suggestion that each seasonal influenza vaccination recruits few new T cells.

TCRdb passed the RT-PCR reads through MiXCR, listing each CDR3 protein once. The sample includes hundreds of thousands of distinct CDR3 sequences, around 8% of them seen just once. The input for sequencing was PBMCs from blood, taken about 24 months after vaccination. The receptor was derived from a man aged 45-69 years who received an inactivated influenza vaccine.

CDR3 DNA sequence: TGTGCCAGCAGGGTAGCTGGAAACACCATATATTTT. Translation gives CASRVAGNTIYF. The chain employs TRBV12-3 or TRBV12-4 and TRBJ1-3; unclear D gene. V gave up 6 bases and J gave up 2 bases, with 5 bases separating them. CDR3 length: 12 amino acids.